This T cell receptor (beta chain) was observed in a study of T cell responses to AZD1222 COVID-19 vaccine. Second-dose timings of about 4 or about 12 weeks were pooled. Study observations and caveats: Just a handful of AZD1222 recipients were seropositive at baseline.

Details on this clone: Its antigen is currently unknown.

Clones were read by immunoSEQ multiplex PCR, and TCRdb kept only the in-frame ones, dropping some. Of about 180,000 clones in the sample, about nine tenths were seen once. CDR1 and CDR2 (germline): SQVTM, ANQGSEA. The CDR3 runs 12 residues. V lost 6 bases, J lost 3 bases, and 9 bases lay in between. The sequenced sample was peripheral blood, obtained 28 days after the second AZD1222 dose. The TCR sequence derives from an adult who received the AZD1222 COVID-19 vaccine. The chain recombines TRBV29-1 with TRBJ1-5; D uncertain. The CDR3 spells CSVSLNNQPQHF. The CDR3 coding sequence is TGCAGCGTCTCTTTGAACAATCAGCCCCAGCATTTT. Based on the CDR3 plus reference TRBV29-1 and TRBJ1-5, the full variable domain is SAVISQKPSRDICQRGTSLTIQCQVDSQVTMMFWYRQQPGQSLTLIATANQGSEATYESGFVIDKFPISRPNLTFSTLTVSNMSPEDSSIYLCSVSLNNQPQHFGDGTRLSIL.